The 13 T cell receptor beta chains listed next were all sequenced from one sample in a study of shared T cell receptors in the human thymus. Using immunoSEQ multiplex PCR, the repertoire was profiled, and TCRdb retains in-frame clones only, with some absent. Counted here are roughly 700,000 clones, roughly 88% occurring once; the ten biggest clones make up 0.0095% to 0.013%. The data were also submitted as part of a second study, on human thymus T cells.

The sample consisted of thymocytes. All receptors derive from a boy in the first two years of life with a congenital heart defect.

This rearrangement joins TRBV9 to TRBJ1-2; 7 positions agree with TRBD1. Germline lookup yields CDR1 SGDLS and CDR2 YYNGEE. V trimming: 4 bases; J trimming: 6 bases; junction bases outside the gene matches: 9. This CDR3 has 14 residues. The CDR3 region is CASSPRQGRDGYTF. The CDR3 nucleotides are TGTGCCAGCAGCCCCCGACAGGGACGGGATGGCTACACCTTC.

The CDR3 loop is CASRELQDHQETQYF. The CDR3 coding sequence is TGTGCCAGCAGGGAACTACAGGACCACCAAGAGACCCAGTACTTC. The V and J genes are TRBV6-1 and TRBJ2-5, with D perhaps matching TRBD1 (5 bases). Germline loops: CDR1 MNHNS, CDR2 SASEGT. The germline V and J ends were trimmed by 6 bases and 0 bases, with 14 bases remaining between them. The CDR3 sequence is 15 residues long.

The chain carries TRBV27 and TRBJ2-7, with a tentative D call TRBD1 (5 bases). The germline gives CDR1 MNHEY, CDR2 SMNVEV (reference sequence). The V end lost 0 bases, the J end lost 5 bases, and 20 bases lay between the germline ends. There are 17 residues in the CDR3. The CDR3 DNA reads TGTGCCAGCAGTTTATCGCGTTCGACAGCTCAACACGACGAGCAGTACTTC. This encodes CASSLSRSTAQHDEQYF.

The V and J genes are TRBV10-2 and TRBJ2-1; TRBD2 matches at 8 bases. The CDR3 totals 14 residues. With 6 bases clipped from V and 7 bases from J, the junction kept 8 bases outside the gene matches. In germline, CDR1 is WSHSY, CDR2 SAAADI. DNA of the CDR3: TGCGCCAGCAGCTCGGCAGCGGGAGAAAATGAGCAGTTCTTC. This encodes CASSSAAGENEQFF.

This clone was seen only once. The rearrangement uses TRBV6-5 and TRBJ2-1, with 8 bases lining up with TRBD1. The CDR3 runs 14 residues. Germline V gene sequence: CDR1 MNHEY, CDR2 SVGAGI. V trimming: 2 bases; J trimming: 6 bases; junction bases outside the gene matches: 3. The CDR3 DNA reads TGTGCCAGCAGTTACCCAGGACAGGGCAATGAGCAGTTCTTC. Its translation: CASSYPGQGNEQFF.

Worth noting for this clone: One junction end disagrees with the germline gene, perhaps due to a read error. Other DNA sequences from this sample encode an identical CDR3 as well. This chain uses TRBV7-9 with TRBJ2-7; 12 bases are a match to TRBD2. The CDR3 is made up of 14 amino acids. The germline CDR1 and CDR2 sequences are SEHNR and FQNEAQ (reference sequence). This CDR3 reads CASSLAGGPYEQYF. The CDR3 region has the DNA TGTGCCAGCAGCCTAGCGGGAGGGCCCTACGAGCAGTACTTC.

The rearrangement joins TRBV21-1 to TRBJ2-2; the D segment call TRBD2 is taken from the table without a DNA check. TRBV21-1 is a recognized pseudogene. The CDR3 length is 19 residues. CDR3: CASSKLGGVSGLETGELFF. In nucleotides, the CDR3 is TGTGCCAGCAGCAAACTAGGCGGGGTATCTGGGCTTGAGACCGGGGAGCTGTTTTTT.

The chain recombines TRBV28 with TRBJ2-3; 9 nucleotides align to TRBD2. CDR3 length: 14 residues. Germline CDR1 reads MDHEN; CDR2 reads SYDVKM. Germline trimming cut 6 bases from V and 1 base from J; bases unmatched to any gene: 2. The CDR3 reads CASSPSGGTDTQYF. CDR3 bases: TGTGCCAGCAGCCCTAGCGGGGGCACAGATACGCAGTATTTT.

This chain links TRBV28 with TRBJ2-3, with 10 nucleotides matching TRBD2. The CDR3 extends over 17 amino acids. From germline, CDR1 is MDHEN and CDR2 SYDVKM. The V segment lost 3 bases and the J segment 2 bases; nucleotides outside the gene matches: 8. The CDR3 reads CASSFPTSGNYTDTQYF. CDR3 DNA sequence: TGTGCCAGCAGTTTCCCCACTAGCGGGAACTACACAGATACGCAGTATTTT.

The chain recombines TRBV15 with TRBJ2-6; unclear D gene. This CDR3 spans 16 amino acids. V dropped 0 bases and J dropped 4 bases, with 10 bases sitting between them. Germline CDR1 LNHNV, CDR2 YYDKDF (reference sequence). Here the CDR3 reads CATSRERPGGANVLTF. In nucleotides, the CDR3 is TGTGCCACCAGCAGAGAACGCCCTGGCGGGGCCAACGTCCTGACTTTC.

The J gene is TRBJ1-5, the V gene TRBV7-3, with TRBD1 identical over 9 bases. J lost 2 bases, V lost 5 bases, and 7 bases had no gene match. The CDR3 is 16 residues long. The germline gives CDR1 SGHTA, CDR2 FQGTGA. CDR3 in amino acids: CASSLNRGHGNQPQHF. CDR3 bases: TGTGCCAGCAGCCTAAACAGGGGGCATGGCAATCAGCCCCAGCATTTT.

This chain's CDR3 is CASSEDDLLAAYNEQFF. For the CDR3, the DNA is TGTGCCAGCAGTGAAGACGACCTTCTAGCGGCCTACAATGAGCAGTTCTTC. The chain links TRBV2 to TRBJ2-1, with 7 bases aligning to TRBD2. Germline V gene sequence: CDR1 SNHLY, CDR2 FYNNEI. V shed 1 base, J shed 2 bases, and the junction held 8 bases outside the gene matches. The CDR3 is made up of 17 amino acids.

The chain links TRBV28 to TRBJ2-3; TRBD1 matches 11 bases. Germline-derived CDR1 and CDR2 are MDHEN and SYDVKM. V trimming: 3 bases; J trimming: 4 bases; junction bases outside the gene matches: 3. The CDR3 length is 15 residues. The CDR3 reads CASSFGQGAADTQYF. CDR3 nucleotide sequence: TGTGCCAGCAGTTTCGGACAGGGGGCCGCAGATACGCAGTATTTT.